Listed below are T cell receptor beta chains from one sample, sequenced in a study of T cells after yellow fever vaccination. TCRdb used MiXCR to reprocess the 5' RACE reads, holding one entry per CDR3 protein. Of more than 25,000 distinct CDR3 sequences detected, 4.5% to 5.5% appear once; the ten largest clones hold about 12%. The sample in question was PBMCs, either bulk or a sorted T-cell subset (CD4+, CD8+, memory, or dextramer-sorted; not recorded which), obtained 15 days after the yellow fever booster vaccination. The receptor set was obtained from a man aged 30 to 39 who received the YFV17D yellow fever vaccine. Each CDR3 is given with its conserved first and last residue. The D gene is left open where the match is weak. Size values are once, few and many counts, or a class for expanded clones, and some rows have none.

D,V,J,size,CDR3,DNA
TRBD2,TRBV5-4,TRBJ2-7,few,CASSLAGLAGSPYF,TGTGCCAGCAGCTTGGCCGGGCTAGCGGGATCGCCGTACTTC
TRBD2,TRBV4-3,TRBJ2-7,many,CASSYGLAPYEQYF,TGCGCCAGCAGCTACGGACTAGCTCCCTACGAGCAGTACTTC
NA,TRBV28,TRBJ2-2,many,CASSFYTGELFF,TGTGCCAGCAGTTTCTATACCGGGGAGCTGTTTTTT
TRBD1,TRBV24-1,TRBJ2-2,NA,CGTSYSKVRDRVVLNTGELFF,TGTGGCACCAGTTATTCAAAAGTCCGGGACAGGGTTGTTTTGAACACCGGGGAGCTGTTTTTT
NA,TRBV20-1,TRBJ1-1,many,CSATFPGHNTEAFF,TGCAGTGCGACATTCCCGGGACACAACACTGAAGCTTTCTTT
NA,TRBV20-1,TRBJ2-7,many,CSAPGPSYEQYF,TGCAGTGCCCCGGGACCGTCCTACGAGCAGTACTTC
NA,TRBV12-3/TRBV12-4,TRBJ1-5,medium-sized,CASSLRRRDQPQHF,TGTGCCAGCAGTTTACGTCGCAGGGATCAGCCCCAGCATTTT
NA,TRBV20-1,TRBJ1-5,many,CSARDPAATYNQPQHF,TGCAGTGCTAGAGATCCGGCAGCTACTTACAATCAGCCCCAGCATTTT
TRBD2,TRBV20-1,TRBJ2-5,many,CSAPRPPKTSGNF,TGCAGTGCTCCACGCCCCCCAAAGACTAGCGGAAACTTC
NA,TRBV7-8,TRBJ2-3,many,CASSLDRGPSTDTQYF,TGTGCCAGCAGCTTAGATCGGGGGCCTAGCACAGATACGCAGTATTTT
NA,TRBV20-1,TRBJ1-5,many,CSASIGEWSNQPQHF,TGCAGTGCTAGTATTGGCGAGTGGAGCAATCAGCCCCAGCATTTT
TRBD2,TRBV12-3/TRBV12-4,TRBJ2-7,many,CASSYGTSYYEQYF,TGTGCCAGCAGTTACGGGACTAGTTATTACGAGCAGTACTTC
NA,TRBV7-2,TRBJ1-4,NA,CASSFAWPGPRGEKLFF,TGTGCCAGCAGCTTCGCGTGGCCAGGGCCACGAGGTGAAAAACTGTTTTTT
NA,TRBV3-1,TRBJ2-3,many,CASSQRPDTQYF,TGTGCCAGCAGCCAACGCCCAGATACGCAGTATTTT
NA,TRBV11-2,TRBJ2-6,many,CASSRRIASGANVLTF,TGTGCCAGCAGCAGACGAATTGCATCTGGGGCCAACGTCCTGACTTTC
NA,TRBV2,TRBJ2-7,many,CASRATTGSYEQYF,TGTGCCAGCAGAGCCACGACAGGTTCCTACGAGCAGTACTTC
NA,TRBV7-2,TRBJ2-5,many,CASSLGDRNQETQYF,TGTGCCAGCAGCTTAGGCGACAGGAACCAAGAGACCCAGTACTTC
NA,TRBV5-1,TRBJ2-1,many,CASGVLGGSSYNEQFF,TGCGCCAGCGGGGTTCTGGGCGGCAGCTCCTACAATGAGCAGTTCTTC
NA,TRBV4-1,TRBJ2-3,many,CASSQETDTQYF,TGCGCCAGCAGCCAAGAGACGGATACGCAGTATTTT
NA,TRBV7-7,TRBJ2-5,NA,CASSPTGVVETQYF,TGTGCTAGCAGCCCCACCGGGGTTGTCGAGACCCAGTACTTC
NA,TRBV5-1,TRBJ1-5,many,CASSPGNNQPQHF,TGCGCCAGCAGCCCCGGCAACAATCAGCCCCAGCATTTT
TRBD1,TRBV15,TRBJ1-2,many,CATSREDRGTYGYTF,TGTGCCACCAGCAGAGAAGACAGGGGGACCTATGGCTACACCTTC
TRBD2,TRBV6-5,TRBJ2-5,many,CASSYSEGVLAGETQYF,TGTGCCAGCAGTTACTCGGAGGGCGTACTAGCGGGAGAGACCCAGTACTTC
NA,TRBV6-6,TRBJ2-5,many,CASRGDFQETQYF,TGTGCCAGCAGGGGGGACTTCCAAGAGACCCAGTACTTC
NA,TRBV5-1,TRBJ2-7,many,CASSSPGNYEQYF,TGCGCCAGCAGCTCTCCCGGGAATTACGAGCAGTACTTC
NA,TRBV18,TRBJ2-1,many,CASSPLGVSYNEQFF,TGTGCCAGCTCACCACTCGGGGTCTCCTACAATGAGCAGTTCTTC
TRBD1,TRBV10-3,TRBJ2-1,many,CAIRTGTGGLSSSYNEQFF,TGTGCCATCAGAACCGGGACAGGGGGCCTTTCGAGCTCCTACAATGAGCAGTTCTTC